The rows below give T cell receptor beta chains drawn from one sample of a study of blood T cells in healthy people across ages. Each CDR3 protein is one row after TCRdb ran MiXCR on the 5' RACE reads. The sample includes just over 1 million distinct CDR3 sequences, 35% to 55% of them seen just once. Sequencing was done on a sample of blood. All receptors derive from a woman aged 60-75 years in good health. CDR3s include the opening cysteine and the closing phenylalanine or tryptophan. Each record gives: clone size, V gene, J gene, D gene, CDR3 DNA, CDR3 protein. D genes are given only for firm matches. Clone size is not always given. Where it is, it says once, few, many or a class for expanded clones.

>NA|TRBV20-1|TRBJ2-3|NA
TGCAGTGCAACCCCCGGGGGAGTAGATACGCAGTATTTT
CSATPGGVDTQYF
>NA|TRBV7-7|TRBJ2-5|TRBD1
TGTGCCAGCAGCTTAGGTGGCGGACAGGGGGGGACCCAGTACTTC
CASSLGGGQGGTQYF
>NA|TRBV7-2|TRBJ1-6|NA
TGTGCCAGCAGCGAAGCGGCAGGGACGAGATATTCACCCCTCCACTTT
CASSEAAGTRYSPLHF
>NA|TRBV6-1|TRBJ2-2|TRBD1
TGTGCCAGCAGAGACAGGGAGAACACCGGGGAGCTGTTTTTT
CASRDRENTGELFF
>NA|TRBV29-1|TRBJ1-2|NA
TGCAGCGTTGATGGGGCCAGGGGTTGCGGCTACACCTTC
CSVDGARGCGYTF
>few|TRBV13|TRBJ1-1|TRBD1
TGTGCCAGCAGCTGGGGACAGGGTTATCGTGAAGCTTTCTTT
CASSWGQGYREAFF
>NA|TRBV27|TRBJ2-1|TRBD1
TGTGCCAGCAGTCCCTACGGACAGGTTAGGGGCGGGCTTAAGTTCTTC
CASSPYGQVRGGLKFF
>many|TRBV2|TRBJ2-5|NA
TGTGCCAGCAGTGTGGGCAGTAAACAAGAGACCCAGTACTTC
CASSVGSKQETQYF
>many|TRBV6-2/TRBV6-3|TRBJ1-1|NA
TGTGCCAGACAACCAGGGCTGAACACTGAAGCTTTCTTT
CARQPGLNTEAFF
>NA|TRBV27|TRBJ1-4|NA
TGTGCCAGCGCGAGGGTGCGGACTAATGAAAAACTGTTTTTT
CASARVRTNEKLFF
>NA|TRBV9|TRBJ2-1|TRBD2
TGTGCCAGCAGCCTCCCAGGGGTGGCTAGCGGGAGGGAAAATGAGCAGTTCTTC
CASSLPGVASGRENEQFF
>once|TRBV24-1|TRBJ2-1|NA
TGTGCCACCAGTGATTTCCTTGGCAATGAGCAGTTCTTC
CATSDFLGNEQFF
>NA|TRBV7-2|TRBJ2-7|TRBD2
TGTGCCAGCAGCTTAGTGTCTAGCGGGAACTTAAGGGCCTCCTACGAGCAGTACTTC
CASSLVSSGNLRASYEQYF
>few|TRBV28|TRBJ2-3|NA
TGTGCCAGCAGTTTATATAGCGGCTCTAGCACAGATACGCAGTATTTT
CASSLYSGSSTDTQYF
>NA|TRBV12-3/TRBV12-4|TRBJ1-5|TRBD1
TGTGCCAGCAGTTTTTGGGGCGGTGGGACAGGGGGCGCGAGCAATCAGCCCCAGCATTTT
CASSFWGGGTGGASNQPQHF
>NA|TRBV20-1|TRBJ2-5|NA
TGCGGTGCTAGTGATTTCAACGGGCAGTACTTC
CGASDFNGQYF
>NA|TRBV20-1|TRBJ2-3|TRBD2
TGCAGTGTCCAAGGACTAGCGGGAGAGGGCACAGATACGCAGTATTTT
CSVQGLAGEGTDTQYF
>NA|TRBV7-6|TRBJ2-1|NA
TGTGCCAGCAGCTTAGGGTGGACAGACCTCTCATCGGACAATGAGCAGTTCTTC
CASSLGWTDLSSDNEQFF
>few|TRBV7-9|TRBJ1-5|TRBD1
TGTGCCAGCAGCTTCTCAGGGGGCGTTCAGCCCCAGCATTTT
CASSFSGGVQPQHF
>NA|TRBV9|TRBJ2-7|NA
TGTGCCAGCAGCCCCTTTGGTTCAGGGACTCGGTACGAGCAGTACTTC
CASSPFGSGTRYEQYF
>NA|TRBV5-1|TRBJ2-1|NA
TGCGCCAGCAGCTTGGACAGGGCGGTCAATGAGCAGTTCTTT
CASSLDRAVNEQFF
>NA|TRBV7-6|TRBJ1-1|TRBD1
TGTGCCAGCAGCTATGCGGACAGGTTCGCTGAAGCTTTCTTT
CASSYADRFAEAFF